The following is a TCR beta chain sequence with its context. Its antigen remains unidentified. The assay was immunoSEQ multiplex PCR, and TCRdb's table has in-frame clones only and misses some. The table has around 120,000 clones, around 93% seen once; the top ten hold around 15%. The germline V gene has CDR1 MNHEY and CDR2 SVGAGI. The CDR3 runs to 15 residues. Trimming took 10 bases from V and 10 from J; bases not matched to a gene: 14. The sample belongs to a study of T cell responses to AZD1222 COVID-19 vaccine. Findings and caveats of the study: Donors were chiefly white British, with a greater number of females, and clonal diversity was perhaps underestimated. The reported proportion of spike-specific TCRs targeting unmutated variant regions was nearly half. No repertoire was sampled before or during the peak T cell response, only after it. Vaccine-associated CD4 TCRs ranged over spike, dominating at 160-218 and 743-854.

The genes are TRBV6-5 and TRBJ1-6, with 9 positions matching TRBD1. The sample in question was peripheral blood, obtained on day 0 of AZD1222 vaccination. The TCR originated in an adult in good health. CDR3 amino acids: CATRDRDSESSPLHF. CDR3 nucleotides: TGTGCCACCAGGGACAGGGACAGTGAAAGCTCACCCCTCCACTTT.